One and the same sample provided the 21 T cell receptor beta chains below, sequenced in a study of CD8 T cells in ankylosing spondylitis. MiXCR, applied by TCRdb to the 5' RACE reads, yields one record per CDR3 protein. Of more than 150,000 distinct CDR3 sequences listed, 18% are singletons. Specimen: blood, either unsorted or a sorted T cell fraction (not recorded which). Receptors originate from a male donor aged 10-29 years with ankylosing spondylitis or in good health (not recorded which).

This clonotype was seen a handful of times. V gene TRBV7-9 combines with J gene TRBJ2-3; no clear D. V lost 1 base and J 2 bases, leaving 13 bases between the germline ends. CDR3 length: 16 amino acids. Germline CDR1 reads SEHNR; CDR2 reads FQNEAQ (reference sequence). DNA for the CDR3: TGTGCCAGCAGCTTAGTGAGGCCAGGCGTCACAGATACGCAGTATTTT. This translates into CASSLVRPGVTDTQYF.

This clonotype was seen repeatedly, ten times or more. The V and J genes are TRBV20-1 and TRBJ2-1, with D tentatively TRBD1 (5 bases). V dropped 5 bases and J dropped 7 bases, with 21 bases sitting between them. Germline lookup yields CDR1 DFQATT and CDR2 SNEGSKA (reference sequence). The CDR3 contains 15 residues. For the CDR3, the DNA is TGCAGTGCTCCACAGGTACCAACGGCACTTAATGAGCAGTTCTTC. This codes for CSAPQVPTALNEQFF.

This clonotype has just a few counts. The chain carries TRBV15 and TRBJ2-7; 7 positions agree with TRBD1. Trimming removed 0 bases from V and 1 base from J; junction bases left unmatched: 3. The CDR3 runs 15 residues. Germline loops: CDR1 LNHNV, CDR2 YYDKDF (reference sequence). The CDR3: CATSRDLGQSYEQYF. DNA of the CDR3: TGTGCCACCAGCAGAGATCTGGGACAGTCCTACGAGCAGTACTTC.

This clonotype was seen ten or more times. This sequence joins TRBV29-1 and TRBJ2-1; no clear D. V was trimmed by 4 bases and J by 10 bases, leaving 8 bases between them. Germline V gene lookup returns CDR1 SQVTM and CDR2 ANQGSEA. The CDR3 consists of 10 residues. The CDR3 DNA sequence: TGCAGCGTTGGCGGTGGCGAGCAGTTCTTC. It specifies CSVGGGEQFF.

The chain couples TRBV20-1 to TRBJ2-5; 11 bases match TRBD2. The CDR3 is made up of 15 amino acids. J gave up 5 bases and V 1 base, and 6 bases lay outside the gene matches. Per the germline V gene, CDR1 is DFQATT and CDR2 is SNEGSKA (reference sequence). CDR3 coding DNA: TGCAGTGCTAGAGTTTCCCTAGCGGGAGGTGAGACCCAGTACTTC. This codes for CSARVSLAGGETQYF.

This clonotype was observed at least ten times. The gene calls are TRBV6-5 and TRBJ2-3, with TRBD2 as a possible D gene (5 bases). V was pared by 7 bases and J by 0 bases, with 8 bases between. CDR1 and CDR2 from the germline V gene are MNHEY and SVGAGI. This CDR3 is built from 13 residues. Here the CDR3 reads CASTQRSTDTQYF. CDR3 DNA sequence: TGTGCCAGCACCCAGCGGAGCACAGATACGCAGTATTTT.

The sample holds many counts of this clonotype. At one end, the junction sequence differs from germline, possibly due to a read error. The chain is built from TRBV7-9 and TRBJ2-1; no clear D gene. Germline-derived CDR1 and CDR2 are SEHNR and FQNEAQ (reference sequence). The CDR3 covers 13 residues. As DNA, the CDR3 is TGTGCCTGCAGCAGTACCTCCCGGAATGAGCAGTTCTTC. It is translated as CACSSTSRNEQFF.

This clonotype occurred a few times. The V call is TRBV5-5, the J call TRBJ2-5; D ambiguous. The CDR3 is 15 amino acids. V gave up 4 bases and J gave up 2 bases, with 15 bases separating them. Germline V gene lookup returns CDR1 SGHKS and CDR2 YYEKEE (reference sequence). The CDR3 nucleotides read TGTGCCAGCAGCGGCATTTTGGGTTTTCAAGAGACCCAGTACTTC. Encoded protein: CASSGILGFQETQYF.

This clonotype was found many times. The rearrangement joins TRBV12-3 or TRBV12-4 to TRBJ1-3; D is undetermined. This CDR3 contains 14 residues. With 6 bases removed from V and 3 bases from J, the gap between germline ends came to 12 bases. CDR3 coding DNA: TGTGCCAGCAGCGGGTCCCGGAATGGAAACACCATATATTTT. Translating it yields CASSGSRNGNTIYF.

This sequence joins TRBV3-1 and TRBJ2-1; TRBD2 aligns across 16 bases. Trimming at V came to 0 bases and at J to 14 bases, leaving 13 bases not matched to a gene. Per the germline V gene, CDR1 is LGHDT and CDR2 is YNNKEL (reference sequence). CDR3 length equals 18 residues. This CDR3 reads CASSQEGQGTSGRAREFF. The CDR3 nucleotides read TGTGCCAGCAGCCAAGAGGGGCAGGGGACTAGCGGGAGGGCCAGGGAGTTCTTC.

The chain joins TRBV5-5 to TRBJ2-6; D call uncertain. Germline CDR1 and CDR2: SGHKS and YYEKEE (reference sequence). The CDR3 is made up of 14 amino acids. The V and J ends lost 6 bases and 0 bases respectively, with 7 bases between them. CDR3 DNA: TGTGCCAGCAAGGTCCTCTCTGGGGCCAACGTCCTGACTTTC. This encodes CASKVLSGANVLTF.

This clonotype occurred many times. The chain is built from TRBV4-3 and TRBJ1-2; 12 bases align to TRBD1. V trimming: 2 bases; J trimming: 6 bases; junction bases outside the gene matches: 4. The CDR3 consists of 15 residues. The germline CDR1 and CDR2 sequences are LGHNA and YSLEER. The CDR3 DNA is TGCGCCAGCAGCCAATCCGGGACAGGGGGCAATGGCTACACCTTC. Its translation is CASSQSGTGGNGYTF.

This clonotype was seen repeatedly, ten times or more. V and J are TRBV9 and TRBJ1-5; D unresolved. Between the trimmed V and J ends, which lost 0 bases and 5 bases, there was a span of 6 bases. The CDR3 length is 13 residues. CDR1 is SGDLS and CDR2 is YYNGEE in the germline V gene. The CDR3 DNA sequence: TGTGCCAGCAGCGTAGGGGAGCATCAGCCCCAGCATTTT. Protein sequence: CASSVGEHQPQHF.

This clonotype was picked up a small number of times. The chain combines TRBV12-3 or TRBV12-4 with TRBJ2-7; 9 bases line up with TRBD2. Trimming removed 0 bases from V and 6 bases from J; junction bases left unmatched: 6. This CDR3 is built from 15 residues. CDR3 in DNA: TGTGCCAGCAGTTTAGCTAGCGGGAGCCCCCGCGAGCAGTACTTC. Translated, it gives CASSLASGSPREQYF.

In this sample, this clonotype turned up many times. The chain has TRBV9 and TRBJ2-1, with a weak D call TRBD2 (5 bases). Germline V gene lookup returns CDR1 SGDLS and CDR2 YYNGEE. Trimming cost V 0 bases and J 8 bases, with 12 bases left between them. This CDR3 has 14 amino acids. The CDR3 is CASSVGGSADEQFF. CDR3 nucleotides: TGTGCCAGCAGCGTAGGGGGTAGCGCCGATGAGCAGTTCTTC.

A remark on this clonotype: This clone may be a read error of a much larger clone one base away. The DNA for the CDR3 is TGTGCCAGCAGCCAAGTTAGGGGATCGAACGCTGAAGCTTTCTTT. This translates into CASSQVRGSNAEAFF. This chain joins TRBV3-1 and TRBJ1-1; TRBD1 might be the D (5 bases). The germline gives CDR1 LGHDT, CDR2 YNNKEL (reference sequence). The CDR3 has 15 residues.

Many counts were recorded for this clonotype. The chain combines TRBV11-3 with TRBJ2-7; D remains ambiguous. The CDR3 is made up of 12 amino acids. The germline gives CDR1 SGHNT, CDR2 YENEEA. Trimming pared 0 bases from V and 2 bases from J, leaving 2 bases between. CDR3 nucleotides: TGTGCCAGCAGCTTAGAACCCTACGAGCAGTACTTC. It codes for CASSLEPYEQYF. Looking up the rest from reference TRBV11-3 and TRBJ2-7 gives the full variable domain: EAGVVQSPRYKIIEKKQPVAFWCNPISGHNTLYWYLQNLGQGPELLIRYENEEAVDDSQLPKDRFSAERLKGVDSTLKIQPAELGDSAVYLCASSLEPYEQYFGPGTRLTVT.

This clonotype was detected ten times or more. The V call is TRBV5-1, the J call TRBJ1-5; D gene ambiguous. CDR1 and CDR2 (germline): SGHRS, YFSETQ. The CDR3 length is 15 residues. Trimming cost V 0 bases and J 6 bases, with 13 bases left between them. DNA of the CDR3: TGCGCCAGCAGCTTGGCGGGTATAGACGGTCAGCCCCAGCATTTT. Amino acids: CASSLAGIDGQPQHF.

There are many counts of this clonotype. The chain is built from TRBV28 and TRBJ1-1; 7 bases agree with TRBD1. This CDR3 is 16 amino acids long. Germline CDR1 MDHEN, CDR2 SYDVKM. V was pared by 4 bases and J by 5 bases, with 13 bases of the junction left unmatched. The CDR3 is CASSYAWDRGETEAFF. Written as DNA, the CDR3 is TGTGCCAGCAGTTACGCCTGGGACAGAGGAGAGACTGAAGCTTTCTTT.

This chain uses TRBV6-6 with TRBJ1-2; TRBD1 agrees at 10 bases. The CDR3 extends over 13 amino acids. CDR1 is MNHNY and CDR2 is SVGAGI in the germline V gene (reference sequence). J gave up 7 bases and V 8 bases, and 7 bases lay outside the gene matches. The CDR3 nucleotides read TGTGCCAGCTCGGGACAGGGGTTTAGTGGCTACACCTTC. Translation: CASSGQGFSGYTF.

The genes are TRBV20-1 and TRBJ2-3; D remains ambiguous. The CDR3 length is 13 residues. The germline V gene has CDR1 DFQATT and CDR2 SNEGSKA (reference sequence). V gave up 0 bases and J gave up 6 bases, with 10 bases separating them. This CDR3 is CSARDSNVDTQYF. CDR3 nucleotide sequence: TGCAGTGCTAGAGATAGTAACGTTGATACGCAGTATTTT.